The rows below give T cell receptor beta chains drawn from one sample of a study of blood T cell repertoires in COVID-19. Data came from immunoSEQ multiplex PCR; TCRdb stores just in-frame clones and leaves some out. Here the sample spans over 200,000 clones, 80% to 90% being singletons. Sample: peripheral blood. These receptors were taken from a man in his sixties who had recovered from COVID-19. Both conserved end residues are trimmed from each CDR3. The order of the fields is V gene, CDR3 length, CDR3 protein.

v_call: TRBV30
cdr3_length: 15
cdr3_aa: AWSLSGTRGRDYGYT

v_call: TRBV28
cdr3_length: 11
cdr3_aa: ASSLAGIETQY

v_call: TRBV30
cdr3_length: 13
cdr3_aa: AWSKRRNSGNTIY

v_call: TRBV4-2
cdr3_length: 13
cdr3_aa: ASSQGHSSNQPQH

v_call: TRBV5-4
cdr3_length: 12
cdr3_aa: ASSSGQGSYEQY

v_call: TRBV7-3
cdr3_length: 13
cdr3_aa: ASSSEGQGLGTQY

v_call: TRBV5-1
cdr3_length: 13
cdr3_aa: ASSLGGTGVHEQY

v_call: TRBV29-1
cdr3_length: 11
cdr3_aa: SVGGGAGEKLF

v_call: TRBV30
cdr3_length: 11
cdr3_aa: AWTGGSNQPQH

v_call: TRBV30
cdr3_length: 12
cdr3_aa: AWSGYAGLGEQY

v_call: TRBV7-2
cdr3_length: 16
cdr3_aa: ASSVGLAGGPLGNEQF

v_call: TRBV27
cdr3_length: 12
cdr3_aa: ASLSLQGSYEQY

v_call: TRBV19
cdr3_length: 13
cdr3_aa: ASISGTVGNTEAF

v_call: TRBV15
cdr3_length: 12
cdr3_aa: ATSSWGRSDGYT

v_call: TRBV7-2
cdr3_length: 10
cdr3_aa: ASSFINQPQH

v_call: TRBV23-1
cdr3_length: 13
cdr3_aa: ASSLDRAGVNIQY

v_call: TRBV5-1
cdr3_length: 12
cdr3_aa: ASNVGGSTDTQY

v_call: TRBV6-1
cdr3_length: 12
cdr3_aa: ASSEHGQGYTIY

v_call: TRBV18
cdr3_length: 11
cdr3_aa: ATNGAGANVLT

v_call: TRBV11-3
cdr3_length: 12
cdr3_aa: ASSLFGETGELF

v_call: TRBV19
cdr3_length: 12
cdr3_aa: ASSAGGRTGELF

v_call: TRBV28
cdr3_length: 12
cdr3_aa: ASSSGVITGELF

v_call: TRBV29-1
cdr3_length: 11
cdr3_aa: SVGTGVNYGYT

v_call: TRBV18
cdr3_length: 12
cdr3_aa: ASWGNRNTGELF

v_call: TRBV25-1
cdr3_length: 12
cdr3_aa: ASMGGSYNSPLH

v_call: TRBV27
cdr3_length: 13
cdr3_aa: ASSLRLAGGNEQF

v_call: TRBV7-6
cdr3_length: 15
cdr3_aa: ASSPDGTSGGGNEQF

v_call: TRBV18
cdr3_length: 12
cdr3_aa: ASSPRTGTYEQY

v_call: TRBV30
cdr3_length: 12
cdr3_aa: AWSGGGAEETQY

v_call: TRBV12-3/TRBV12-4
cdr3_length: 8
cdr3_aa: ASRHTEAF

v_call: TRBV5-5
cdr3_length: 11
cdr3_aa: ASSSGGNYGYT

v_call: TRBV30
cdr3_length: 11
cdr3_aa: AWSGGEGSPLH

v_call: TRBV6-6
cdr3_length: 9
cdr3_aa: ASTSGGEQY

v_call: TRBV28
cdr3_length: 12
cdr3_aa: ASSSGTGVSPLH

v_call: TRBV4-2
cdr3_length: 12
cdr3_aa: ASSPRDRAEKLF

v_call: TRBV29-1
cdr3_length: 11
cdr3_aa: SGAPRVGNTIY

v_call: TRBV28
cdr3_length: 12
cdr3_aa: ASPLGEGASEAF

v_call: TRBV30
cdr3_length: 14
cdr3_aa: AWHGQFGSMNTEAF

v_call: TRBV5-1
cdr3_length: 12
cdr3_aa: ASSFRGASTEAF

v_call: TRBV5-5
cdr3_length: 13
cdr3_aa: ASSLVEGAYNEQF